This TCR beta chain was documented in a study of T cell changes during pregnancy in multiple sclerosis. This clone showed up just once. Trimming took 2 bases from V and 6 from J, leaving 13 bases between them. CDR1 is SGDLS and CDR2 is YYNGEE in the germline V gene. This CDR3 has 14 residues. Here immunoSEQ multiplex PCR was the method, and the copy in TCRdb shows in-frame clones only, minus some. The data contain some 120,000 clones, about 90% of them singletons. The genes are TRBV9 and TRBJ2-3, with TRBD2 as a possible D gene (6 bases). Sequencing used peripheral blood, obtained in the third trimester of pregnancy. The sequence was collected from a female donor with multiple sclerosis, enrolled in a pregnancy study. DNA of the CDR3: TGTGCCAGCAGCGTGGTGGGGACTCCCGATACGCAGTATTTT. Protein: CASSVVGTPDTQYF. Using reference TRBV9 and TRBJ2-3 for the parts outside the CDR3, the full variable domain is DSGVTQTPKHLITATGQRVTLRCSPRSGDLSVYWYQQSLDQGLQFLIQYYNGEERAKGNILERFSAQQFPDLHSELNLSSLELGDSALYFCASSVVGTPDTQYFGPGTRLTVL.